Listed below are T cell receptor beta chains from one sample, sequenced in a study of memory CD4+ T cells and cytomegalovirus serostatus. Using immunoSEQ multiplex PCR, the repertoire was profiled, and TCRdb retains in-frame clones only, with some absent. The data contain approximately 61,000 clones, 75% to 90% of them singletons. The sequenced sample consisted of memory CD4+ T cells from blood. All receptors derive from an adult in good health and CMV-seronegative. Each CDR3 is given with its conserved first and last residue. The D gene is left open where the match is weak. Size is omitted from some rows. Given values are once, few, many or a class for expanded clones.

V gene: TRBV6-4
clone size: NA
J gene: TRBJ2-3
D gene: NA
CDR3 protein: CASSSGDTQYF
CDR3 DNA: TGTGCCAGCAGTAGTGGAGATACGCAGTATTTT

V gene: TRBV14
clone size: NA
J gene: TRBJ2-3
D gene: TRBD2
CDR3 protein: CASSLGGADTQYF
CDR3 DNA: TGTGCCAGCAGCCTGGGGGGGGCAGATACGCAGTATTTT

V gene: TRBV30
clone size: NA
J gene: TRBJ2-2
D gene: NA
CDR3 protein: CAYSWHLNTGELFF
CDR3 DNA: TGTGCCTACTCGTGGCATCTGAACACCGGGGAGCTGTTTTTT

V gene: TRBV6-6
clone size: NA
J gene: TRBJ2-4
D gene: NA
CDR3 protein: CASMAPGRWNIQYF
CDR3 DNA: TGTGCCAGCATGGCCCCAGGGCGGTGGAACATTCAGTACTTC

V gene: TRBV19
clone size: few
J gene: TRBJ1-1
D gene: TRBD1
CDR3 protein: CASSADRVKTEAFF
CDR3 DNA: TGTGCCAGTAGTGCCGACAGGGTGAAAACTGAAGCTTTCTTT

V gene: TRBV7-3
clone size: NA
J gene: TRBJ1-2
D gene: TRBD1
CDR3 protein: CASSLSGRPGQVHDGYTF
CDR3 DNA: TGTGCCAGCAGCTTATCGGGAAGACCGGGACAGGTCCACGATGGCTACACCTTC

V gene: TRBV6-5
clone size: NA
J gene: TRBJ1-4
D gene: TRBD1
CDR3 protein: CASSYSEGAHEKLFF
CDR3 DNA: TGTGCCAGCAGTTACTCCGAGGGGGCGCATGAAAAACTGTTTTTT

V gene: TRBV28
clone size: NA
J gene: TRBJ2-7
D gene: NA
CDR3 protein: CASSPSTLYEQYF
CDR3 DNA: TGTGCCAGCAGTCCGTCGACCCTTTACGAGCAGTACTTC

V gene: TRBV28
clone size: NA
J gene: TRBJ2-1
D gene: NA
CDR3 protein: CASSLPGGWDEQFF
CDR3 DNA: TGTGCCAGCAGTTTACCTGGGGGGTGGGATGAGCAGTTCTTC

V gene: TRBV15
clone size: once
J gene: TRBJ2-6
D gene: NA
CDR3 protein: CATHSGANVLTF
CDR3 DNA: TGTGCCACCCACTCTGGGGCCAACGTCCTGACTTTC

V gene: TRBV28
clone size: NA
J gene: TRBJ1-1
D gene: TRBD1
CDR3 protein: CASSTDRGKAFF
CDR3 DNA: TGTGCCAGCAGTACAGACAGGGGAAAAGCTTTCTTT

V gene: TRBV2
clone size: few
J gene: TRBJ1-5
D gene: NA
CDR3 protein: CASRGTANSNQPQHF
CDR3 DNA: TGTGCCAGCAGGGGGACGGCTAATAGCAATCAGCCCCAGCATTTT

V gene: TRBV11-3
clone size: NA
J gene: TRBJ2-5
D gene: NA
CDR3 protein: CASSGAGETQYF
CDR3 DNA: TGTGCCAGCAGCGGGGCTGGGGAGACCCAGTACTTC

V gene: TRBV28
clone size: few
J gene: TRBJ1-1
D gene: NA
CDR3 protein: CASSFSGNTEAFF
CDR3 DNA: TGTGCCAGCAGTTTTAGCGGGAACACTGAAGCTTTCTTT

V gene: TRBV11-2
clone size: once
J gene: TRBJ1-1
D gene: NA
CDR3 protein: CASSLGSRHTEAFF
CDR3 DNA: TGTGCCAGCAGCTTAGGCAGTAGGCACACTGAAGCTTTCTTT

V gene: TRBV28
clone size: few
J gene: TRBJ2-7
D gene: TRBD2
CDR3 protein: CASRGGTSGTYEQYF
CDR3 DNA: TGTGCCAGCAGGGGCGGGACTAGCGGGACCTACGAGCAGTACTTC

V gene: TRBV19
clone size: NA
J gene: TRBJ1-4
D gene: NA
CDR3 protein: CASTQGPGPEKLFF
CDR3 DNA: TGTGCCAGTACCCAAGGTCCGGGGCCTGAAAAACTGTTTTTT

V gene: TRBV16
clone size: NA
J gene: TRBJ2-3
D gene: TRBD2
CDR3 protein: CASSPRTGKKAGEGDTQYF
CDR3 DNA: TGTGCCAGCAGCCCAAGGACCGGGAAAAAAGCGGGAGAGGGGGATACGCAGTATTTT

V gene: TRBV29-1
clone size: NA
J gene: TRBJ2-7
D gene: NA
CDR3 protein: CSVGRPEGQTYEQYF
CDR3 DNA: TGCAGCGTAGGTAGACCAGAAGGACAGACCTACGAGCAGTACTTC

V gene: TRBV5-4
clone size: NA
J gene: TRBJ2-5
D gene: TRBD2
CDR3 protein: CASSKGGGTSGSTNF
CDR3 DNA: TGTGCCAGCAGCAAAGGGGGGGGGACTAGCGGGAGCACAAACTTC

V gene: TRBV2
clone size: NA
J gene: TRBJ1-3
D gene: NA
CDR3 protein: CASSEFPRSSGNTIYF
CDR3 DNA: TGTGCCAGCAGTGAGTTTCCGCGGAGCTCTGGAAACACCATATATTTT

V gene: TRBV30
clone size: once
J gene: TRBJ2-1
D gene: NA
CDR3 protein: CAWSVHLEQFF
CDR3 DNA: TGTGCCTGGAGTGTACATCTCGAGCAGTTCTTC

V gene: TRBV5-1
clone size: medium-sized
J gene: TRBJ1-2
D gene: TRBD1
CDR3 protein: CASSRDRDGYTF
CDR3 DNA: TGCGCCAGCAGCCGGGACAGGGATGGCTACACCTTC

V gene: TRBV6-1
clone size: NA
J gene: TRBJ1-6
D gene: NA
CDR3 protein: CASSRWWSLHF
CDR3 DNA: TGTGCCAGCAGTCGTTGGTGGTCCCTCCACTTT

V gene: TRBV7-2
clone size: NA
J gene: TRBJ2-2
D gene: TRBD2
CDR3 protein: CASSLGAGGYTGELFF
CDR3 DNA: TGTGCCAGCAGCTTAGGCGCGGGGGGGTACACCGGGGAGCTGTTTTTT

V gene: TRBV18
clone size: NA
J gene: TRBJ2-7
D gene: NA
CDR3 protein: CASSPDVHREQYF
CDR3 DNA: TGTGCCAGCTCACCAGATGTGCACCGCGAGCAGTACTTC

V gene: TRBV2
clone size: NA
J gene: TRBJ2-5
D gene: TRBD1
CDR3 protein: CASSRGRQETQYF
CDR3 DNA: TGTGCCAGCAGCAGGGGGCGCCAAGAGACCCAGTACTTC

V gene: TRBV7-3
clone size: NA
J gene: TRBJ2-3
D gene: NA
CDR3 protein: CASSLTMAGTQYF
CDR3 DNA: TGTGCCAGCAGCTTAACTATGGCAGGAACGCAGTATTTT

V gene: TRBV28
clone size: NA
J gene: TRBJ1-2
D gene: NA
CDR3 protein: CASRDSNYGYTF
CDR3 DNA: TGTGCCAGCAGGGATTCCAACTATGGCTACACCTTC

V gene: TRBV5-4
clone size: NA
J gene: TRBJ2-5
D gene: TRBD2
CDR3 protein: CASSLISGSETQYF
CDR3 DNA: TGTGCCAGCAGCTTGATCAGCGGGAGCGAGACCCAGTACTTC

V gene: TRBV5-1
clone size: NA
J gene: TRBJ2-2
D gene: NA
CDR3 protein: CASSSGLQQGVGELFF
CDR3 DNA: TGCGCCAGCAGCTCAGGACTTCAACAGGGAGTCGGGGAGCTGTTTTTT

V gene: TRBV2
clone size: NA
J gene: TRBJ2-7
D gene: NA
CDR3 protein: CASSVAGGRRPYEQYF
CDR3 DNA: TGTGCCAGCAGCGTGGCCGGAGGACGGCGCCCCTACGAGCAGTACTTC

V gene: TRBV11-2
clone size: NA
J gene: TRBJ1-1
D gene: TRBD1
CDR3 protein: CASSLEGGWGTEAFF
CDR3 DNA: TGTGCCAGCAGCTTAGAAGGGGGCTGGGGCACTGAAGCTTTCTTT

V gene: TRBV15
clone size: NA
J gene: TRBJ2-4
D gene: NA
CDR3 protein: CATSRDFLGKNIQYF
CDR3 DNA: TGTGCCACCAGCAGAGATTTTTTGGGCAAAAACATTCAGTACTTC

V gene: TRBV7-2
clone size: few
J gene: TRBJ2-2
D gene: NA
CDR3 protein: CASSWKNTGELFF
CDR3 DNA: TGTGCCAGCAGCTGGAAGAACACCGGGGAGCTGTTTTTT

V gene: TRBV28
clone size: NA
J gene: TRBJ2-7
D gene: NA
CDR3 protein: CASSFITGTPPYEQYF
CDR3 DNA: TGTGCCAGCAGTTTTATCACCGGGACACCACCCTACGAGCAGTACTTC

V gene: TRBV18
clone size: NA
J gene: TRBJ2-2
D gene: NA
CDR3 protein: CASSPGGSSNTGELFF
CDR3 DNA: TGTGCCAGCTCACCGGGGGGCAGTTCGAACACCGGGGAGCTGTTTTTT

V gene: TRBV19
clone size: NA
J gene: TRBJ2-2
D gene: NA
CDR3 protein: CASSIGGQRASNTGELFF
CDR3 DNA: TGTGCCAGTAGTATAGGAGGCCAGAGGGCTTCTAACACCGGGGAGCTGTTTTTT

V gene: TRBV4-1
clone size: NA
J gene: TRBJ2-2
D gene: NA
CDR3 protein: CASSQGSTGGNTGELFF
CDR3 DNA: TGCGCCAGCAGCCAAGGGTCCACAGGCGGGAACACCGGGGAGCTGTTTTTT

V gene: TRBV10-2
clone size: few
J gene: TRBJ2-3
D gene: TRBD1
CDR3 protein: CASGETGEVEYF
CDR3 DNA: TGCGCCAGCGGTGAGACAGGGGAAGTTGAGTATTTT

V gene: TRBV5-1
clone size: few
J gene: TRBJ1-2
D gene: TRBD1
CDR3 protein: CASSLTGGGYGYTF
CDR3 DNA: TGCGCCAGCAGCCTCACAGGGGGAGGCTATGGCTACACCTTC